A single TCR beta chain is shown here with its context. The data stem from a study of T-cell memory formation after mild COVID-19. Study-wide context: Clusters of TCRs were largely donor specific.

Each CDR3 protein is one row after TCRdb ran MiXCR on the 5' RACE reads. The sample has 140,000 or so distinct CDR3 sequences, roughly a fifth seen once. Germline trimming cut 4 bases from V and 2 bases from J; bases unmatched to any gene: 2. The CDR3 totals 15 residues. Germline V lookup: CDR1 ENHRY, CDR2 SYGVKD. This sequence joins TRBV10-3 and TRBJ2-1, with 10 positions matching TRBD2. The sample was PBMCs or a T cell subset sorted from them (not recorded which). The TCR sequence derives from an adult woman who had mild COVID-19 (a few samples of this study predate the infection). Cell type and time point are not known. Here the CDR3 reads CAISGSGGTYNEQFF. As DNA, the CDR3 is TGTGCCATCAGTGGTAGCGGGGGGACCTACAATGAGCAGTTCTTC.